These T cell receptor beta chains were read from a single sample in a study of CD4 T cells in relation to SARS-CoV-2 and coronaviruses. TCRdb's table, derived via immunoSEQ multiplex PCR, lists solely in-frame clones and lacks some. This sample has around 34,000 clones, with around four fifths found just once. For these receptors, no antigen is known. The specimen sequenced was memory CD4+ T cells from PBMCs, cultured in vitro. These receptors came from an adult with COVID-19. CDR3s include the opening cysteine and the closing phenylalanine or tryptophan. Fields, in order: V gene, J gene, CDR3 length, CDR3 protein.

>TRBV30|TRBJ2-3|12
CAWDPGVGTQYF
>TRBV10-3|TRBJ2-7|14
CAISEQGPGDEQYF
>TRBV28|TRBJ2-4|13
CASSPYDKNIQYF
>TRBV13|TRBJ1-1|13
CASSFGGGGEAFF
>TRBV5-1|TRBJ2-2|16
CASSSGTSGNTGELFF
>TRBV6-6|TRBJ2-7|16
CASSSGGSIGSYEQYF
>TRBV18|TRBJ1-4|16
CASSPTRGLLGEKLFF
>TRBV9|TRBJ2-2|16
CASSVEREWSTGELFF
>TRBV30|TRBJ1-1|13
CAWTRTGNTEAFF
>TRBV7-9|TRBJ1-2|16
CASTLPEGTGSSGYTF
>TRBV29-1|TRBJ2-1|18
CSVPGTSGSPLEYNEQFF
>TRBV11-1|TRBJ1-2|12
CASSLGQHGYTF
>TRBV7-3|TRBJ1-2|12
CASRPPNYGYTF
>TRBV27|TRBJ2-7|15
CASRGTSGSAYEQYF
>TRBV4-3|TRBJ2-6|16
CASSGGLESGANVLTF
>TRBV10-3|TRBJ2-2|19
CAISERGTSGRSGTGELFF
>TRBV7-9|TRBJ2-7|13
CASSFHPSYEQYF
>TRBV30|TRBJ1-2|11
CAWSVRDGYTF
>TRBV6-5|TRBJ1-1|14
CASSPLTGRTEAFF
>TRBV4-1|TRBJ2-4|15
CASRSRENAKNIQYF
>TRBV19|TRBJ1-5|15
CASSIFQGGNQPQHF
>TRBV5-1|TRBJ2-4|17
CASSLGVGIIAKNIQYF
>TRBV4-1|TRBJ2-7|15
CASRPREGRTYEQYF
>TRBV28|TRBJ2-2|14
CASGLAGVAGELFF
>TRBV7-9|TRBJ2-2|16
CASTPPGQREVGELFF
>TRBV4-1|TRBJ2-1|20
CASSPIDWTSGRVTYNEQFF
>TRBV3-1/TRBV3-2|TRBJ1-1|17
CASSPNRVTGSGTEAFF
>TRBV2|TRBJ2-1|15
CASRSRTGGIDEQFF